This T cell receptor (beta chain) was sequenced during a study of cytotoxic CD8 clonotypes in ibrutinib-treated CLL. Study-wide context: Response specimens were obtained following a median treatment duration of approximately 11 months, with a range of 6 to 36.

The method was immunoSEQ multiplex PCR; TCRdb's version includes in-frame clones alone and lacks a portion of them. The sample lists 200,000 to 250,000 clones; roughly three quarters were seen once. The CDR3 runs to 14 residues. Germline CDR1 is KGHSH and CDR2 is LQKENI. The trim removed 2 bases at V and 7 bases at J, leaving 7 bases unmatched. Study results and limitations: With treatment, public clonotypes, which were uncommon, either contracted or remained stable.

As to this clone: Antigen specificity is unknown.

Genomic DNA in a quantity of 1.5 to 2 micrograms was derived from cryopreserved PBMCs for TCR beta libraries. This specimen consisted of PBMCs, obtained after 12 months of ibrutinib treatment. J is TRBJ1-1 and V is TRBV18, with 7 bases matching TRBD1. The receptor was isolated from a human donor with chronic lymphocytic leukemia. The CDR3 region is CASSPGTDAGEAFF. In nucleotides, the CDR3 is TGTGCCAGCTCACCAGGGACAGACGCTGGTGAAGCTTTCTTT.